This T cell receptor (beta chain) was identified in a study of T cells in narcolepsy (dated by TCRdb to the late 2010s). A note on the overall study: Healthy control donors were enrolled in the study alongside patients who had narcolepsy type 1 or type 2 (NT1, NT2). Autoreactive T cells targeting hypocretin neuron self-antigens (hypocretin, TRIB2) were sought in narcolepsy patients, and TCR Vbeta sequencing was used to track clonotypes in blood and CSF.

The library was produced with the immunoSEQ multiplex PCR assay. Not all clones reach the TCRdb copy of this immuneACCESS table, which keeps in-frame sequences only. Checked studies attribute under half of the gap to unresolved V genes and leave the rest unexplained. The sample data list about 30,000 clones, and about four fifths of these were observed just once. The ten largest account for roughly 0.9% of the sample. For this clone: The specificity of this receptor is unknown. Qualities for individual bases were not recorded, and no much larger clone is one base off.

CDR1 and CDR2 (GTSNPN, SVGIG) derive from the germline V gene (reference sequence). From its cysteine to its phenylalanine, the CDR3 spans 14 amino acids. This entry keeps only the CDR3 DNA: 42 bases, framed from base 1. Relative to germline, V is missing 5 bases and J is missing 5 bases, with 11 bases of the junction outside any gene match. For TCR Vbeta sequencing, memory CD4+ T cells were sorted ex vivo from the peripheral blood of narcolepsy patients and healthy controls. General study outcomes and caveats: Patients and controls had comparable numbers of sequenced blood memory CD4+ clonotypes, averaging about 39,494 and 33,354, respectively. No sequences matching autoreactive T cell clones were contained in some blood memory CD4+ repertoires from patients and controls. According to the report, autoreactive clonotypes were detected serially in the blood of the same patients and of different patients, but not in healthy controls. HCRT-specific and TRIB2-specific autoreactive clonotypes were highlighted in plots that compared CD4+ T cell clonotypes in CSF versus blood from the same patient.

The sequenced material came from CD45RA- memory CD4+ T cells from PBMCs. The cell subset or site label for this specimen denotes: memory T cells sorted ex vivo from peripheral blood. This sequence was found in a human donor with narcolepsy. This chain joins TRBV30 to TRBJ1-2, with 7 junctional bases fitting TRBD1. Here is the DNA: TGTGCCTGGGGTACAGGGGAGGGTATTTATGGCTACACCTTC. Its translation reads: CAWGTGEGIYGYTF. Beyond the CDR3, the reference TRBV30 and TRBJ1-2 genes provide the residues; the full variable domain reads: SQTIHQWPATLVQPVGSPLSLECTVEGTSNPNLYWYRQAAGRGLQLLFYSVGIGQISSEVPQNLSASRPQDRQFILSSKKLLLSDSGFYLCAWGTGEGIYGYTFGSGTRLTVV.